This T cell receptor beta chain was identified during a study of blood T cell repertoires in COVID-19. Study-wide context: COVID-19 samples from acute and convalescent phases originated in the United States, Italy and Spain. Sample material is recorded as cDNA or gDNA derived from T cells, B-cell-depleted T cells, or PBMCs.

Trimming took 4 bases from V and 7 from J; bases not matched to a gene: 8. The CDR3 consists of 14 residues. The germline V gene has CDR1 SGHAT and CDR2 FQNNGV. Authors' analysis steps: Reference gene primer amplification in the assay estimated nucleated cell counts. Produced via immunoSEQ multiplex PCR; TCRdb's table is partial and in-frame only. V, J and clone size are those of that table, while D and trimming were read from the DNA. The sample contains tens of thousands of clones, roughly four fifths of which appear only once. The chain has TRBV11-2 and TRBJ1-2, with 8 bases matching TRBD1. This clonotype was obtained from a human donor in a cohort sampled during active COVID-19. The sample consisted of peripheral blood. As DNA, the CDR3 is TGTGCCAGCAGCTCAGGTCAGGGGGCGGCTGGCTACACCTTC. This codes for CASSSGQGAAGYTF.